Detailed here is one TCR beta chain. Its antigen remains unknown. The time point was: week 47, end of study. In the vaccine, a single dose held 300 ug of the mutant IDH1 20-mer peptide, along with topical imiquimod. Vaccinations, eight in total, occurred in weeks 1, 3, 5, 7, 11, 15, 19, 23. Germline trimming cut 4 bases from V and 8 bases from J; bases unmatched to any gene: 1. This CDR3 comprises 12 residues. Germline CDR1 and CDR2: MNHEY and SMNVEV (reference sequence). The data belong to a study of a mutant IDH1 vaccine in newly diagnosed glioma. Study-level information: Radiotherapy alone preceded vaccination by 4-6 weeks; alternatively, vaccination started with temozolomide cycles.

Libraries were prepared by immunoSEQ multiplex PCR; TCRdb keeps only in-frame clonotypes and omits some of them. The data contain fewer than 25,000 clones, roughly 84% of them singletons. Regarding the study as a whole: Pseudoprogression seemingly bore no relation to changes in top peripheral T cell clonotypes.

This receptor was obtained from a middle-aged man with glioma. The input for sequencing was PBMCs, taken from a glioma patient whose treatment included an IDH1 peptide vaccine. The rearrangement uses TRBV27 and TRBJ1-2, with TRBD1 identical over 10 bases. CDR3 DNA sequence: TGTGCCAGCAGTTCGACAGGGGGCGGCTACACCTTC. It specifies CASSSTGGGYTF.